This T cell receptor beta chain was obtained from a study of blood T cell repertoires in COVID-19. The table came from immunoSEQ multiplex PCR; TCRdb's copy has only in-frame clones and leaves some out. This table holds under 300,000 clones, approximately 90% found once. The CDR3 is 13 amino acids. Germline V gives CDR1 SGHRS, CDR2 YFSETQ. After removal of 4 bases from V and 7 bases from J, the junction contained 8 bases not matched to a gene. This clone has just a few counts. V usage is TRBV5-1 and J usage is TRBJ2-7; 7 bases are shared with TRBD2. The origin of this receptor is a middle-aged woman who had recovered from COVID-19. Sequencing was performed on peripheral blood. CDR3 loop: CASSREVFWEQYF. CDR3 nucleotide sequence: TGCGCCAGCAGCCGGGAGGTGTTCTGGGAGCAGTACTTC.